This TCR beta chain comes out of a study of blood T cell repertoires in COVID-19. Generated by immunoSEQ multiplex PCR, the TCRdb table keeps only in-frame clones and is missing some. Of about 260,000 clones listed, about 90% are singletons. Per the germline V gene, CDR1 is LNHDA and CDR2 is SQIVND (reference sequence). CDR3 length equals 17 residues. Unmatched junction bases numbered 5, after V lost 6 bases and J lost 2 bases. The chain carries TRBV19 and TRBJ2-1, with 15 bases fitting TRBD2. The receptor was derived from a woman aged 25 to 39 with acute COVID-19. Sequencing was done on a sample of PBMCs or T cells enriched from blood (not recorded which). CDR3 sequence (DNA): TGTGCCAGTAGCTGGACTAGCGGGAGGGGCACCTACAATGAGCAGTTCTTC. This translates into CASSWTSGRGTYNEQFF.